This TCR beta chain emerged from a study of T cell repertoires in cytomegalovirus infection. Across the study: Researchers turned to recently identified HLA-C-restricted CMV epitopes as well as well-studied HLA-B-restricted ones. Carrying CMV and the relevant HLA type showed in public TCR beta signatures. Points from the study as a whole: The study identified carriers of CMV plus the relevant HLA from cumulative public TCR beta family frequency. CMV-specific TCR beta clonotypes restricted by HLA-C were the ones dominating the ex vivo response.

V was shortened by 6 bases and J by 5 bases, with 16 bases between the two germline ends. Germline assignment: CDR1 SGHTA and CDR2 FQGNSA. This CDR3 region has 14 residues. Each CDR3 protein gets one entry after TCRdb re-called the reads with MiXCR. The profile covers fewer than 650,000 distinct CDR3 sequences, with 35% to 50% appearing a single time and around 50% taken by the ten largest. A few counts support this clonotype. Its target is unknown. This specimen was cultured PBMCs, taken from culture after CMV antigen stimulation. The rearrangement links TRBV7-2 to TRBJ1-1; D ambiguous. The TCR originated in a human donor in good health (CMV status not recorded). Some clones in this sample may be carry-over from other donors' samples. CDR3 loop: CASSQRAGNTEAFF. CDR3 DNA: TGTGCCAGCAGTCAGAGGGCGGGAAATACTGAAGCTTTCTTT.